Given below is one T cell receptor (beta chain) in context. As yet, its antigen is unknown. When ophthalmopathy did not progress within 18 months, Graves' hyperthyroidism was considered stable. PBMCs were sourced from roughly 10 ml fresh peripheral blood. TCR beta CDR3 regions were amplified from RNA transcripts. First-round RT-PCR of the TCR CDR3 relied on the HTBI primer set. TCRdb used MiXCR to reprocess the multiplex PCR reads, holding one entry per CDR3 protein. The table shows some 400,000 distinct CDR3 sequences, with 14% occurring only once. V gave up 3 bases and J gave up 2 bases, with 11 bases separating them. The CDR3 totals 16 residues. CDR1 and CDR2 (germline): LNHDA, SQIVND (reference sequence). The sample is drawn from a study of T cells in Graves' hyperthyroidism and ophthalmopathy. Notes on the study in general: From stable hyperthyroidism, ophthalmopathy was separated by a 13 V-J model.

The sequence was obtained from an older woman with Graves' hyperthyroidism. The sample was blood. This sequence joins TRBV19 and TRBJ2-6; maybe TRBD2 (5 bases). The CDR3 DNA reads TGTGCCAGTAGTATTCCGGGGATGGCTGGGGCCAACGTCCTGACTTTC. As protein: CASSIPGMAGANVLTF. Drawing the rest from reference TRBV19 and TRBJ2-6, the complete variable domain is DGGITQSPKYLFRKEGQNVTLSCEQNLNHDAMYWYRQDPGQGLRLIYYSQIVNDFQKGDIAEGYSVSREKKESFPLTVTSAQKNPTAFYLCASSIPGMAGANVLTFGAGSRLTVL.